Listed here are 29 T cell receptor beta chains from one sample, sequenced in a study of shared clonotypes between healthy human individuals. The protocol was immunoSEQ multiplex PCR, while the TCRdb copy is restricted to in-frame clones and leaves out a portion. Of around 700,000 clones listed, more than 70% are singletons. The sample was memory CD4+ T cells sorted from blood. Specified subset: CD45RA-negative fraction. All receptors derive from a woman in her twenties or thirties in good health.

As to this clone: A much larger clone is a single base away; this may be a read error. The sample has other DNA sequences that encode this CDR3 too. The chain is built from TRBV7-6 and TRBJ2-7, with D unresolved. This CDR3 has 12 amino acids. Germline-derived CDR1 and CDR2 are SGHVS and FNYEAQ. Between the trimmed V and J ends, which lost 1 base and 2 bases, there was a span of 3 bases. In DNA, the CDR3 is TGTGCCAGCAGCTTAGACCCCTACGAGCAGTACTTC. Its translation is CASSLDPYEQYF.

The chain has TRBV25-1 and TRBJ2-3; the match to TRBD2 covers 10 bases. The CDR3 runs to 16 residues. Germline V CDR1 and CDR2: MGHDK, SYGVNS. V lost 3 bases and J lost 4; bases outside the gene matches: 7. The CDR3 DNA reads TGTGCCAGCAGTGACGCTAGCGGGAGACTCGCAGATACGCAGTATTTT. Amino acid sequence: CASSDASGRLADTQYF.

This clone has more than one count but fewer than ten. V and J are TRBV28 and TRBJ2-4; 8 positions match TRBD1. This CDR3 has 14 amino acids. Trimming removed 6 bases from V and 5 bases from J; junction bases left unmatched: 6. The germline V gene encodes CDR1 MDHEN and CDR2 SYDVKM. CDR3 in DNA: TGTGCCAGCAGGGCAGGGGGCGAGGAAAACATTCAGTACTTC. Its protein product is CASRAGGEENIQYF. The whole variable domain, filled in from reference TRBV28 and TRBJ2-4, reads DVKVTQSSRYLVKRTGEKVFLECVQDMDHENMFWYRQDPGLGLRLIYFSYDVKMKEKGDIPEGYSVSREKKERFSLILESASTNQTSMYLCASRAGGEENIQYFGAGTRLSVL.

The J gene is TRBJ2-5, the V gene TRBV30, with 9 bases fitting TRBD2. The J call may be wrong; the DNA end is better matched by TRBJ2-7. The CDR3 has 13 amino acids. Germline-derived CDR1 and CDR2 are GTSNPN and SVGIG (reference sequence). The CDR3 is CAWSGSGRYEQYF. The CDR3 DNA is TGTGCCTGGAGTGGGAGCGGGAGGTACGAGCAGTACTTC.

The gene calls are TRBV13 and TRBJ2-7; D unclear. Per the germline V gene, CDR1 is PRHDT and CDR2 is FYEKMQ (reference sequence). Deletions cut 4 bases from V and 2 bases from J, with 15 bases between. This CDR3 has 15 amino acids. CDR3 amino acids: CASSSQRLQAYEQYF. The CDR3 bases are TGTGCCAGCAGCTCACAGCGACTCCAGGCCTACGAGCAGTACTTC.

This clone was recorded only once. The rearrangement uses TRBV28 and TRBJ1-2; the D gene is possibly TRBD1 (6 bases). There are 16 residues in the CDR3. The germline CDR1 and CDR2 sequences are MDHEN and SYDVKM. V lost 3 bases and J lost 5, with 19 bases in between. CDR3 nucleotide sequence: TGTGCCAGCAGTTTGGACCACAGGGTGGGAAGTTATGGCTACACCTTC. It encodes CASSLDHRVGSYGYTF.

This clone was observed at least ten times. As DNA, the CDR3 is TGTGCCAGCAGCCCTAGCGGTAACGGGGAGCTGTTTTTT. Protein: CASSPSGNGELFF. This sequence joins TRBV11-2 and TRBJ2-2; TRBD2 agrees at 7 bases. Trimming cost V 5 bases and J 7 bases; bases outside gene matches: 4. The length of the CDR3 is 13 residues. CDR1 and CDR2 from the germline V gene are SGHAT and FQNNGV. The whole variable domain, filled in from reference TRBV11-2 and TRBJ2-2, reads EAGVAQSPRYKIIEKRQSVAFWCNPISGHATLYWYQQILGQGPKLLIQFQNNGVVDDSQLPKDRFSAERLKGVDSTLKIQPAKLEDSAVYLCASSPSGNGELFFGEGSRLTVL.

J is TRBJ2-7 and V is TRBV11-1; 8 bases are a match to TRBD1. Looked up from germline, CDR1 is SGHAT and CDR2 is FQDESV (reference sequence). CDR3 length equals 13 residues. The V segment lost 8 bases and the J segment 0 bases; nucleotides outside the gene matches: 3. The CDR3 coding sequence is TGTGCCAGCGGGACAGGCCGCTCCTACGAGCAGTACTTC. This encodes CASGTGRSYEQYF.

The CDR3 reads CASSQSQRYEQYF. As DNA, the CDR3 is TGTGCCAGCAGCCAATCCCAGCGCTACGAGCAGTACTTC. The genes are TRBV4-2 and TRBJ2-7; no clear D gene. Germline V gene data show CDR1 as LGHNA and CDR2 as YNFKEQ. Between the trimmed V and J ends, which lost 2 bases and 3 bases, there was a span of 8 bases. CDR3 length: 13 amino acids.

V gene TRBV30 combines with J gene TRBJ2-1; 8 nucleotides align to TRBD1. V lost 5 bases and J lost 0; bases outside the gene matches: 0. The CDR3 runs to 13 residues. The germline gives CDR1 GTSNPN, CDR2 SVGIG (reference sequence). The CDR3 loop is CAWDRGSYNEQFF. CDR3 in DNA: TGTGCCTGGGACAGGGGCTCCTACAATGAGCAGTTCTTC.

This sequence joins TRBV7-9 and TRBJ2-3; 14 bases agree with TRBD2. From germline, CDR1 is SEHNR and CDR2 FQNEAQ (reference sequence). This CDR3 comprises 16 residues. V lost 5 bases and J lost 4; bases outside the gene matches: 5. CDR3 residues: CASSPGLAGESDTQYF. The CDR3 DNA reads as TGTGCCAGCAGCCCGGGACTAGCGGGAGAATCAGATACGCAGTATTTT.

The V gene is TRBV7-6, the J gene TRBJ2-1; 10 nucleotides match TRBD2. The CDR3 has 16 residues. The trim removed 1 base at V and 5 bases at J, leaving 5 bases unmatched. Germline CDR1 is SGHVS and CDR2 is FNYEAQ. CDR3 sequence: CASSLGIAGGHNEQFF. CDR3 DNA: TGTGCCAGCAGCTTAGGGATAGCGGGAGGTCACAATGAGCAGTTCTTC.

V is TRBV28 and J is TRBJ2-7; possibly TRBD1 for D (6 bases). Germline CDR1 and CDR2: MDHEN and SYDVKM. The CDR3 sequence is 13 residues long. V was shortened by 6 bases and J by 0 bases, with 9 bases between the two germline ends. The CDR3 reads CASRTGHSYEQYF. CDR3 bases: TGTGCCAGCAGGACAGGTCACTCCTACGAGCAGTACTTC.

V usage is TRBV27 and J usage is TRBJ2-1; 11 nucleotides line up with TRBD1. The CDR3 contains 13 residues. Germline CDR1 MNHEY, CDR2 SMNVEV (reference sequence). Unmatched junction bases numbered 7, after V lost 10 bases and J lost 8 bases. The CDR3 is CATGQGAIHEQFF. The CDR3 nucleotides read TGTGCCACCGGACAGGGGGCTATACATGAGCAGTTCTTC.

This chain connects TRBV15 to TRBJ2-2; D is perhaps TRBD2 (5 bases). The CDR3 covers 15 residues. V was cut by 1 base and J by 2 bases, with 8 bases left in between. CDR1 is LNHNV and CDR2 is YYDKDF in the germline V gene (reference sequence). CDR3 nucleotides: TGTGCCACCAGCAGAGGAGGGAGTAACACCGGGGAGCTGTTTTTT. This translates into CATSRGGSNTGELFF.

In its sample, this clone was seen a few times. DNA of the CDR3: TGCGCCAGCAGTCATCGGGACCGCAGTGGAAACACCATATATTTT. This sequence encodes CASSHRDRSGNTIYF. The rearrangement joins TRBV23-1 to TRBJ1-3; weak D call: TRBD1 (5 bases). TRBV23-1 is assigned to the ORF class and has an uncertain function. With 3 bases removed from V and 3 bases from J, the gap between germline ends came to 12 bases. CDR3 size: 15 residues.

This chain connects TRBV7-8 to TRBJ2-5, with TRBD2 identical over 8 bases. The V segment lost 3 bases and the J segment 5 bases; nucleotides outside the gene matches: 14. Per the germline V gene, CDR1 is SGHVS and CDR2 is FQNEAQ. This CDR3 contains 17 residues. The CDR3: CASSFDRTGRARETQYF. The CDR3 bases are TGTGCCAGCAGCTTCGATCGTACCGGGAGGGCCCGGGAGACCCAGTACTTC.

This clone was seen a single time. The rearrangement uses TRBV7-3 and TRBJ2-1; TRBD2 is a possible D gene (5 bases). This CDR3 is built from 16 residues. V shed 5 bases and J shed 0 bases, with 14 bases lying between them. The germline V gene encodes CDR1 SGHTA and CDR2 FQGTGA. CDR3 loop: CASSPQAGSSYNEQFF. The CDR3 nucleotides are TGTGCCAGCAGCCCCCAAGCTGGGAGCTCCTACAATGAGCAGTTCTTC.

Concerning this clone itself: Additional DNA sequences in this sample encode the identical CDR3. This rearrangement joins TRBV18 to TRBJ1-5, with a weak D call TRBD1 (6 bases). This CDR3 spans 13 amino acids. Germline-derived CDR1 and CDR2 are KGHSH and LQKENI. V was pared by 3 bases and J by 5 bases, with 8 bases between. This chain's CDR3 is CASSPGGDQPQHF. As DNA, the CDR3 is TGTGCCAGCTCACCCGGGGGCGATCAGCCCCAGCATTTT.

V gene TRBV28 combines with J gene TRBJ1-2; TRBD1 agrees at 11 bases. Trimming took 5 bases from V and 2 from J; bases not matched to a gene: 7. The CDR3 runs to 16 residues. Per germline, CDR1 MDHEN and CDR2 SYDVKM. The CDR3 DNA reads as TGTGCCAGCAGTCTCGTAGGGACAGGGGGGAACTATGGCTACACCTTC. Translation: CASSLVGTGGNYGYTF.

The chain couples TRBV11-2 to TRBJ1-1, with TRBD1 as a possible D gene (6 bases). With 3 bases removed from V and 0 bases from J, the gap between germline ends came to 11 bases. From germline, CDR1 is SGHAT and CDR2 FQNNGV. CDR3 length: 15 residues. The CDR3 protein is CASSFSGQMNTEAFF. The CDR3, as DNA: TGTGCCAGCAGCTTTTCTGGACAGATGAACACTGAAGCTTTCTTT.

The V gene is TRBV19, the J gene TRBJ1-1, with D tentatively TRBD1 (5 bases). Germline CDR1 LNHDA, CDR2 SQIVND (reference sequence). The germline V and J ends were trimmed by 8 bases and 0 bases, with 10 bases remaining between them. The CDR3 totals 13 residues. As DNA, the CDR3 is TGTGCCAGTGAACAGGAGATGAACACTGAAGCTTTCTTT. As protein: CASEQEMNTEAFF. Based on the CDR3 plus reference TRBV19 and TRBJ1-1, the full variable domain is DGGITQSPKYLFRKEGQNVTLSCEQNLNHDAMYWYRQDPGQGLRLIYYSQIVNDFQKGDIAEGYSVSREKKESFPLTVTSAQKNPTAFYLCASEQEMNTEAFFGQGTRLTVV.

This chain connects TRBV7-9 to TRBJ2-2, with unresolved D. V lost 7 bases to trimming and J lost 5 bases, with 8 bases between them. The CDR3 has 12 amino acids. Germline V lookup: CDR1 SEHNR, CDR2 FQNEAQ (reference sequence). The CDR3 here is CASTRTTGELFF. The CDR3 bases are TGTGCCAGCACCCGTACTACCGGGGAGCTGTTTTTT.

The table lists this clone with a count of one. This chain connects TRBV5-4 to TRBJ1-1; TRBD1 might be the D (5 bases). From germline, CDR1 is SGHNT and CDR2 YYREEE (reference sequence). The CDR3 is made up of 15 amino acids. Trimming shortened V by 2 bases and J by 1 base, and 12 bases separated the two germline ends. The DNA for the CDR3 is TGTGCCAGCAGCTTTAGGGACTCCAAGAACACTGAAGCTTTCTTT. It codes for CASSFRDSKNTEAFF.

This clone was seen ten or more times. The chain joins TRBV28 to TRBJ1-1; TRBD1 is a possible D gene (6 bases). V lost 5 bases and J lost 4, with 17 bases in between. CDR1 and CDR2 from the germline V gene are MDHEN and SYDVKM. The CDR3 loop spans 15 amino acids. The CDR3 reads CASSPHKGERTEAFF. CDR3 DNA sequence: TGTGCCAGCAGTCCCCATAAGGGGGAGCGCACTGAAGCTTTCTTT.

This clone appeared once. V and J are TRBV28 and TRBJ1-5, with D possibly being TRBD1 (5 bases). Germline V lookup: CDR1 MDHEN, CDR2 SYDVKM. CDR3 length equals 14 residues. Trimming pared 5 bases from V and 4 bases from J, leaving 12 bases between. For the CDR3, the DNA is TGTGCCAGCAGTCAGGGACTCTTGAATCAGCCCCAGCATTTT. Its translation is CASSQGLLNQPQHF.

The chain combines TRBV6-5 with TRBJ2-6; D ambiguous. The V end lost 0 bases, the J end lost 2 bases, and 2 bases lay between the germline ends. CDR3 length: 14 amino acids. The V gene's germline CDR1 is MNHEY and CDR2 SVGAGI. The CDR3, as DNA: TGTGCCAGCAGTTACTCGACTGGGGCCAACGTCCTGACTTTC. Protein: CASSYSTGANVLTF.

The chain joins TRBV9 to TRBJ2-2, with D unclear. The ends were cut back, 0 bases at V and 0 bases at J, with 9 bases in the middle. The germline gives CDR1 SGDLS, CDR2 YYNGEE. The CDR3 runs 16 residues. The DNA for the CDR3 is TGTGCCAGCAGCGTAGGATCCCTCTCGAACACCGGGGAGCTGTTTTTT. Its translation is CASSVGSLSNTGELFF.

V is TRBV6-1 and J is TRBJ2-7; 10 bases map to TRBD1. There are 16 residues in the CDR3. V gave up 4 bases and J gave up 4 bases; unmatched junction bases: 10. CDR1 and CDR2 (germline): MNHNS, SASEGT. For the CDR3, the DNA is TGTGCCAGCAGTGGCTCCCGACAGGGGGCACAGTACGAGCAGTACTTC. Translating gives CASSGSRQGAQYEQYF.